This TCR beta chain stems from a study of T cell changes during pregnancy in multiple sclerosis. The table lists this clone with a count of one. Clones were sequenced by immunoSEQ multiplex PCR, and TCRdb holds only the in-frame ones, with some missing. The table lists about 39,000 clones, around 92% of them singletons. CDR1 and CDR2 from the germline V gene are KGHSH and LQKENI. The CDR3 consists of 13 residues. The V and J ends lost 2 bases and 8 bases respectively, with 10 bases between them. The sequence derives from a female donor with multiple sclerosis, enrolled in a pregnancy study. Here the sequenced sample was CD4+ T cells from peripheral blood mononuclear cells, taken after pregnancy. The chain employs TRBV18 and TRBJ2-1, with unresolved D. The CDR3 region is CASSPNTSDEQFF. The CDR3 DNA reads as TGTGCCAGCTCACCAAATACCAGTGATGAGCAGTTCTTC.